Presented here are 26 T cell receptor beta chains from one specimen sequenced in a study of cytomegalovirus exposure and HLA in healthy donors (dated by TCRdb to about 2017). Libraries were made using the immunoSEQ multiplex PCR assay. For the multiplex PCR, a mixture combining 60 forward primers for TCR Vbeta segments and 13 reverse primers for TCR Jbeta segments was used. The table comes from immuneACCESS by way of TCRdb, which keeps in-frame sequences with V and J called. Part of the clones is missing from these tables; in studies checked, under half for an unresolved V gene and the rest for unknown reasons. For this sample the table gives around 170,000 clones, of which around 83% were detected only once. The leading ten clones occupy around 0.75% of the sample. The specimen sequenced was PBMCs. All receptors derive from a woman aged 18-29 years in good health and CMV-seronegative.

Of note for this clone: Within the sample, other DNA sequences also encode this same CDR3. The rearrangement links TRBV27 to TRBJ2-7; TRBD2 agrees at 7 bases. The V gene's germline CDR1 is MNHEY and CDR2 SMNVEV (reference sequence). The length of the CDR3 is 13 residues. Trimming took 3 bases from V and 2 from J; bases not matched to a gene: 1. The CDR3 DNA is TGTGCCAGCAGTTTGGGAGGGACCTACGAGCAGTACTTC. This encodes CASSLGGTYEQYF.

The chain links TRBV15 to TRBJ2-5; maybe TRBD1 (6 bases). The V and J ends lost 4 bases and 5 bases respectively, with 20 bases between them. The CDR3 sequence is 16 residues long. CDR1 LNHNV and CDR2 YYDKDF come from the germline V gene (reference sequence). The CDR3: CATSIGVSGVDETQYF. The CDR3 DNA sequence: TGTGCCACCAGCATCGGGGTCTCAGGGGTGGATGAGACCCAGTACTTC.

This chain connects TRBV6-5 to TRBJ1-2, with 9 positions matching TRBD1. CDR3 length equals 14 residues. The J segment lost 5 bases and the V segment lost 7 bases, leaving 8 bases of the junction unmatched. Germline CDR1 MNHEY, CDR2 SVGAGI. As DNA, the CDR3 is TGTGCCAGCACCCGCCGGGACAGGGCGTATGGCTACACCTTC. As protein: CASTRRDRAYGYTF.

V and J are TRBV5-1 and TRBJ2-3; D perhaps matches TRBD1 (6 bases). Trimming stripped 0 bases from V and 7 bases from J, with 9 bases between. This CDR3 spans 13 amino acids. Germline loops: CDR1 SGHRS, CDR2 YFSETQ. CDR3 in amino acids: CASSLDRDNTQYF. The CDR3 coding sequence is TGCGCCAGCAGCTTGGACAGGGATAATACGCAGTATTTT.

V is TRBV9 and J is TRBJ2-7; maybe TRBD1 (5 bases). Germline values: CDR1 SGDLS, CDR2 YYNGEE. The CDR3 consists of 14 residues. V gave up 0 bases and J gave up 7 bases, with 14 bases separating them. The CDR3 region has the DNA TGTGCCAGCAGCGTAGCGGTGCAGGGCCTTGAGCAGTACTTC. Its protein is CASSVAVQGLEQYF.

J is TRBJ2-6 and V is TRBV19, with 8 bases matching TRBD2. V trimming: 5 bases; J trimming: 4 bases; junction bases outside the gene matches: 13. Germline V lookup: CDR1 LNHDA, CDR2 SQIVND (reference sequence). This CDR3 is built from 18 residues. CDR3 residues: CASSPSGGLMLGANVLTF. DNA of the CDR3: TGTGCCAGTAGTCCCAGCGGGGGCCTCATGCTCGGGGCCAACGTCCTGACTTTC.

V usage is TRBV7-9 and J usage is TRBJ1-3; the D is unclear. The V gene lost 6 bases and the J gene lost 0 bases, with 18 bases spanning the gap. CDR3 length equals 17 residues. Germline assignment: CDR1 SEHNR and CDR2 FQNEAQ (reference sequence). The CDR3 nucleotides are TGTGCCAGCAGTCACCTCGGGGTGGCGATCTCTGGAAACACCATATATTTT. It codes for CASSHLGVAISGNTIYF.

This clone was recorded only once. The chain uses TRBV11-2 and TRBJ1-1, with a possible D match to TRBD1 (6 bases). CDR3 length: 15 residues. Trimming shortened V by 1 base and J by 5 bases, and 14 bases separated the two germline ends. Germline loops: CDR1 SGHAT, CDR2 FQNNGV. CDR3 region: CASSLGARGLTEAFF. The DNA of the CDR3 is TGTGCCAGCAGCTTAGGAGCAAGGGGGTTAACTGAAGCTTTCTTT.

The chain has TRBV4-2 and TRBJ1-1; D is perhaps TRBD1 (6 bases). The CDR3 sequence is 15 residues long. From germline, CDR1 is LGHNA and CDR2 YNFKEQ. Trimming took off 5 bases at V and 0 bases at J, with 13 bases between the two ends. DNA of the CDR3: TGTGCCAGCAGCGGGGGGGCGCGAATGAACACTGAAGCTTTCTTT. This encodes CASSGGARMNTEAFF.

V usage is TRBV11-2 and J usage is TRBJ1-2; the match to TRBD1 covers 9 bases. V was clipped by 5 bases and J by 8 bases; unmatched bases: 9. The CDR3 is 14 residues long. The germline V gene encodes CDR1 SGHAT and CDR2 FQNNGV. CDR3 protein: CASSPGDRVGGYTF. CDR3 DNA: TGTGCCAGCAGCCCGGGGGACAGGGTAGGCGGCTACACCTTC.

The rearrangement links TRBV9 to TRBJ2-5; the match to TRBD2 covers 7 bases. The CDR3 has 15 amino acids. The junction had 5 bases not matched to a gene; V was cut back by 3 bases and J by 0 bases. From germline, CDR1 is SGDLS and CDR2 YYNGEE. This CDR3 reads CASSDHGTNQETQYF. The CDR3 nucleotides read TGTGCCAGCAGCGATCACGGGACTAACCAAGAGACCCAGTACTTC. The complete variable domain, with remaining parts taken from reference TRBV9 and TRBJ2-5, reads DSGVTQTPKHLITATGQRVTLRCSPRSGDLSVYWYQQSLDQGLQFLIQYYNGEERAKGNILERFSAQQFPDLHSELNLSSLELGDSALYFCASSDHGTNQETQYFGPGTRLLVL.

The chain combines TRBV29-1 with TRBJ1-4; 8 bases agree with TRBD1. V dropped 6 bases and J dropped 8; count of bases not matched to a gene: 8. Germline CDR1 SQVTM, CDR2 ANQGSEA. There are 13 residues in the CDR3. For the CDR3, the DNA is TGCAGCGTAGGACAGGGAAAGGGGGAAAAACTGTTTTTT. Translating it yields CSVGQGKGEKLFF.

The chain couples TRBV6-5 to TRBJ1-5; 10 bases line up with TRBD1. The length of the CDR3 is 15 residues. The ends lost 5 bases at V and 2 bases at J; junction bases unmatched: 3. Germline V CDR1 and CDR2: MNHEY, SVGAGI. The CDR3 DNA is TGTGCCAGCAGTCCCGGGACAGGGGGCAATCAGCCCCAGCATTTT. Amino acids: CASSPGTGGNQPQHF.

This clone has a handful of counts. The gene calls are TRBV6-5 and TRBJ1-1; D call uncertain. Germline assignment: CDR1 MNHEY and CDR2 SVGAGI. V was pared by 9 bases and J by 6 bases, with 8 bases between. The CDR3 runs 10 residues. Here the CDR3 reads CASFRAEAFF. CDR3 coding DNA: TGTGCCAGTTTTCGGGCTGAAGCTTTCTTT.

The chain combines TRBV15 with TRBJ1-2, with TRBD1 identical over 7 bases. Germline CDR1 LNHNV, CDR2 YYDKDF (reference sequence). V lost 3 bases and J lost 2; bases outside the gene matches: 9. The CDR3 totals 16 residues. CDR3 residues: CATSRARWDRNYGYTF. The CDR3 DNA reads as TGTGCCACCAGCAGGGCACGTTGGGACAGAAACTATGGCTACACCTTC. Using reference TRBV15 and TRBJ1-2 for the parts outside the CDR3, the full variable domain is DAMVIQNPRYQVTQFGKPVTLSCSQTLNHNVMYWYQQKSSQAPKLLFHYYDKDFNNEADTPDNFQSRRPNTSFCFLDIRSPGLGDTAMYLCATSRARWDRNYGYTFGSGTRLTVV.

V and J are TRBV10-3 and TRBJ1-5; the D is unclear. The CDR3 runs 14 residues. The germline V and J ends were trimmed by 6 bases and 1 base, with 10 bases remaining between them. Germline CDR1 and CDR2: ENHRY and SYGVKD. CDR3 DNA sequence: TGTGCCATCAGCGCACAAGTGAGCAATCAGCCCCAGCATTTT. This gives the protein CAISAQVSNQPQHF.

V usage is TRBV7-9 and J usage is TRBJ1-5; D perhaps matches TRBD1 (5 bases). Germline V gene lookup returns CDR1 SEHNR and CDR2 FQNEAQ (reference sequence). V dropped 7 bases and J dropped 2 bases, with 12 bases sitting between them. The CDR3 loop spans 14 amino acids. The CDR3 nucleotides are TGTGCCAGCACCCCCGGGGGAGGCAATCAGCCCCAGCATTTT. Amino acids: CASTPGGGNQPQHF.

The genes are TRBV2 and TRBJ2-5; TRBD2 might be the D (5 bases). V was pared by 2 bases and J by 0 bases, with 10 bases between. CDR1 is SNHLY, CDR2 FYNNEI, per germline. CDR3 length: 15 residues. The chain's CDR3 is CASSELDSDQETQYF. The CDR3, as DNA: TGTGCCAGCAGTGAACTCGATAGCGACCAAGAGACCCAGTACTTC.

The chain combines TRBV6-5 with TRBJ2-1; 7 nucleotides agree with TRBD2. This CDR3 spans 16 amino acids. After removal of 4 bases from V and 0 bases from J, the junction contained 6 bases not matched to a gene. Germline lookup yields CDR1 MNHEY and CDR2 SVGAGI. This CDR3 is CASSSQASGSYNEQFF. CDR3 in DNA: TGTGCCAGCAGTTCCCAGGCTAGCGGCTCCTACAATGAGCAGTTCTTC.

For this clone: The germline gene is not matched at one end of the junction; a read error may be the cause. The chain has TRBV27 and TRBJ1-3, with TRBD1 as a possible D gene (6 bases). The V gene's germline CDR1 is MNHEY and CDR2 SMNVEV (reference sequence). This CDR3 has 15 residues. The CDR3 region has the DNA TGTGCCAGCAGGCCTACCCAGGGGTCTGGAAGCACCATATATTTT. It translates to CASRPTQGSGSTIYF.

This rearrangement joins TRBV7-9 to TRBJ1-1; no clear D gene. This CDR3 has 14 amino acids. In germline, CDR1 is SEHNR, CDR2 FQNEAQ (reference sequence). Deletions cut 3 bases from V and 6 bases from J, with 14 bases between. The DNA of the CDR3 is TGTGCCAGCAGCTTTGACACGCTGGCTCCTGAAGCTTTCTTT. Translated, it gives CASSFDTLAPEAFF.

This clone was observed a few times. This chain joins TRBV7-9 and TRBJ1-5; D is unclear. Germline V gene sequence: CDR1 SEHNR, CDR2 FQNEAQ (reference sequence). The CDR3 covers 12 residues. V shed 6 bases and J shed 5 bases, with 8 bases lying between them. CDR3 residues: CASRSGDQPQHF. CDR3 nucleotide sequence: TGTGCCAGCAGGTCAGGCGATCAGCCCCAGCATTTT.

V and J are TRBV30 and TRBJ2-1; D remains unclear. The CDR3 has 14 amino acids. Germline CDR1 GTSNPN, CDR2 SVGIG (reference sequence). V was clipped by 4 bases and J by 0 bases, with 10 bases between them. The CDR3 DNA reads TGTGCCTGGAACCTTGTGAGCTCCTACAATGAGCAGTTCTTC. It is translated as CAWNLVSSYNEQFF.

The gene calls are TRBV19 and TRBJ1-5, with D perhaps matching TRBD1 (5 bases). Per germline, CDR1 LNHDA and CDR2 SQIVND (reference sequence). The CDR3 length is 15 residues. V lost 6 bases and J lost 4, with 16 bases in between. CDR3 nucleotide sequence: TGTGCCAGTAGCGTAGGGGTCGGCCAGAATCAGCCCCAGCATTTT. Translation: CASSVGVGQNQPQHF. Drawing the rest from reference TRBV19 and TRBJ1-5, the complete variable domain is DGGITQSPKYLFRKEGQNVTLSCEQNLNHDAMYWYRQDPGQGLRLIYYSQIVNDFQKGDIAEGYSVSREKKESFPLTVTSAQKNPTAFYLCASSVGVGQNQPQHFGDGTRLSIL.

This clone was found once. The genes are TRBV9 and TRBJ2-1, with TRBD2 matching over 8 bases. This CDR3 has 13 residues. V shed 8 bases, J shed 1 base, and the junction held 2 bases outside the gene matches. Germline CDR1 SGDLS, CDR2 YYNGEE. In DNA, the CDR3 is TGTGCCAGTTCTAGCGGGTCCTACAATGAGCAGTTCTTC. Amino acid sequence: CASSSGSYNEQFF.

A word on this clone: Germline and junction disagree at one end, which may indicate a read error. The chain is built from TRBV5-1 and TRBJ2-6, with D unclear. Germline CDR1 is SGHRS and CDR2 is YFSETQ. This CDR3 contains 15 residues. CDR3 DNA sequence: TGCGCCAGCACCACAACCCCCTCTTGGGCCAACGTCCTGACTTTC. It yields the protein CASTTTPSWANVLTF.